The sequence of this T cell receptor (beta chain) was determined in a study of shared clonotypes between healthy human individuals. Method: immunoSEQ multiplex PCR; TCRdb's copy keeps in-frame clones and lacks some. The table lists fewer than 850,000 clones, 90% of them singletons. Study-wide results and caveats: Across a handful of donors, naive CD4 shared around 5%, naive CD8 less than 4%, memory CD4 2% to 2.5%, memory CD8 around 0.36%.

In regard to this clone: Its target is not known.

The sequencing sample was made of memory CD8+ T cells from PBMCs. Subset specified: CD45RO+ cells pooled with CCR7-negative TemRA cells. The TCR sequence derives from a man between 18 and 35 years old in good health. Some clones in this sample may be carry-over from other donors' samples.

CDR3 sequence (DNA): TGTGCCAGTAGTGTTATTCAGGGGGCCGCTGAAGCTTTCTTT. It translates to CASSVIQGAAEAFF. The rearrangement uses TRBV19 and TRBJ1-1, with 8 bases fitting TRBD1. The germline CDR1 and CDR2 sequences are LNHDA and SQIVND (reference sequence). Unmatched junction bases numbered 8, after V lost 5 bases and J lost 6 bases. This CDR3 spans 14 amino acids.